The text below deals with one TCR beta chain. Germline loops: CDR1 MNHEY, CDR2 SVGEGT. The CDR3 is 16 amino acids. V gave up 4 bases and J gave up 6 bases; unmatched junction bases: 12. The record originates from a study of blood T cell repertoires in COVID-19. Original methodology: Amplification of reference gene primers was used by the study to estimate nucleated cell counts. Produced via immunoSEQ multiplex PCR; TCRdb's table is partial and in-frame only. V and J calls and clone size follow that table, whereas D and trimming were derived from the DNA. The sample consists of about 280,000 clones, around 90% of them appearing once.

The rearrangement joins TRBV6-2 or TRBV6-3 to TRBJ2-1, with 7 bases lining up with TRBD2. The receptor was isolated from a young man with active or convalescent COVID-19. Sequencing was performed on peripheral blood. CDR3 residues: CASSSDPGRVGNEQFF. The CDR3 DNA reads TGTGCCAGCAGTTCTGACCCGGGGAGGGTGGGCAATGAGCAGTTCTTC.